What follows is one T cell receptor (beta chain) and its context. The target antigen is unknown. Researchers barred patients who had uncontrolled infection, other autoimmune disease, pregnancy or lactation. The source of the PBMCs was around 9 ml of fresh peripheral blood. The data belong to a study of T cells in Graves' hyperthyroidism and ophthalmopathy. Regions amplified from RNA transcripts were the TCR beta CDR3 regions. Initially, a first-round RT-PCR of the TCR CDR3 employed the HTBI primer set. MiXCR, run by TCRdb on the multiplex PCR reads, gives a single entry per CDR3 protein. The sample shows a few hundred thousand distinct CDR3 sequences, about 18% of them seen only once. The study, taken as a whole, reports: A 13 V-J signature model discriminated ophthalmopathy versus stable hyperthyroidism.

The germline CDR1 and CDR2 sequences are MNHNS and SASEGT. The CDR3 loop spans 12 amino acids. The V and J ends lost 6 bases and 6 bases, in that order; junction bases with no gene match: 3. Sample: blood. The sequence came from a woman under 30 with Graves' hyperthyroidism. The V gene is TRBV6-1, the J gene TRBJ2-5; 8 bases fit TRBD1. The CDR3 region is CASSDRGQTQYF. The CDR3 nucleotides read TGTGCCAGCAGCGACAGGGGACAGACCCAGTACTTC.